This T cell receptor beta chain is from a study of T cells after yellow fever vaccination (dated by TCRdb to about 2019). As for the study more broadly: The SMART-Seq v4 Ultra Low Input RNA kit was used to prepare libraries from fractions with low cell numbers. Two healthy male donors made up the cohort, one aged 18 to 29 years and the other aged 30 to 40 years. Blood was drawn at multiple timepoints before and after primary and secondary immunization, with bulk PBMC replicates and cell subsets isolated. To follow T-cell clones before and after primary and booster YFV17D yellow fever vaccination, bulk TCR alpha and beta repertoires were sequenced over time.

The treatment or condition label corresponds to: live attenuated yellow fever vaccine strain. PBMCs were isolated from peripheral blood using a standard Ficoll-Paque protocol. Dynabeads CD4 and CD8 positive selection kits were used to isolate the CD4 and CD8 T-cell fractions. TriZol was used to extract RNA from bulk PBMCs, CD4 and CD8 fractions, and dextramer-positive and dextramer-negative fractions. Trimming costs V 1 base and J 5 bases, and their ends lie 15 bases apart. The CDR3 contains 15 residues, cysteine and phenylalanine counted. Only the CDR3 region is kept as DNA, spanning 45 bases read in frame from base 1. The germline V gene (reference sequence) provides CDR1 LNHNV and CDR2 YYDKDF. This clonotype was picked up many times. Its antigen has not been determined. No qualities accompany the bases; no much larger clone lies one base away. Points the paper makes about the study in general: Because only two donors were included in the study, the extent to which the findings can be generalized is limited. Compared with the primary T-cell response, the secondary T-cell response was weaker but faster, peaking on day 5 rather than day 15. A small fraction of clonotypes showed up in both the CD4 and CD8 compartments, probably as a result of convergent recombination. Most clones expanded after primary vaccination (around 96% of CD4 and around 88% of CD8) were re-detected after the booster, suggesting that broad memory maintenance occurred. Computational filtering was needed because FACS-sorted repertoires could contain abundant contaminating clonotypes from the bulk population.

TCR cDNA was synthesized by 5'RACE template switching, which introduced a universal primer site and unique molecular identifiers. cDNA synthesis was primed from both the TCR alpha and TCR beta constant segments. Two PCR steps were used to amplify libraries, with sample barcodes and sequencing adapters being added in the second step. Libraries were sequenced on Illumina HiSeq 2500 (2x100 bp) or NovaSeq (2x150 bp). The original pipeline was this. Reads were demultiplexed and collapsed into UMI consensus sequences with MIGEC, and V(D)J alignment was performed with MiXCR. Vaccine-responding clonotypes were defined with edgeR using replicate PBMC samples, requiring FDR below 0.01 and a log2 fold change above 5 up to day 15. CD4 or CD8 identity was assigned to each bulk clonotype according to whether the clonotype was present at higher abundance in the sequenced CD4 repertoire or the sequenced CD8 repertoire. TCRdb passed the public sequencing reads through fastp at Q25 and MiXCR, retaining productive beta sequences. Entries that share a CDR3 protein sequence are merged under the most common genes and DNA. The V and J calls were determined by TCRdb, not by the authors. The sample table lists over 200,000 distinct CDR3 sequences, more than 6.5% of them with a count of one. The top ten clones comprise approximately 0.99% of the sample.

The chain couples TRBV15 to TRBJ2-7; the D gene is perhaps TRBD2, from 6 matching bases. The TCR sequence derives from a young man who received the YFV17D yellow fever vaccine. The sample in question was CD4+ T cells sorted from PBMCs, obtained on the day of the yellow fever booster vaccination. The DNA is TGTGCCACCAGCAGAGGGACATGGCGGGGTGACGAGCAGTACTTC. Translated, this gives CATSRGTWRGDEQYF.